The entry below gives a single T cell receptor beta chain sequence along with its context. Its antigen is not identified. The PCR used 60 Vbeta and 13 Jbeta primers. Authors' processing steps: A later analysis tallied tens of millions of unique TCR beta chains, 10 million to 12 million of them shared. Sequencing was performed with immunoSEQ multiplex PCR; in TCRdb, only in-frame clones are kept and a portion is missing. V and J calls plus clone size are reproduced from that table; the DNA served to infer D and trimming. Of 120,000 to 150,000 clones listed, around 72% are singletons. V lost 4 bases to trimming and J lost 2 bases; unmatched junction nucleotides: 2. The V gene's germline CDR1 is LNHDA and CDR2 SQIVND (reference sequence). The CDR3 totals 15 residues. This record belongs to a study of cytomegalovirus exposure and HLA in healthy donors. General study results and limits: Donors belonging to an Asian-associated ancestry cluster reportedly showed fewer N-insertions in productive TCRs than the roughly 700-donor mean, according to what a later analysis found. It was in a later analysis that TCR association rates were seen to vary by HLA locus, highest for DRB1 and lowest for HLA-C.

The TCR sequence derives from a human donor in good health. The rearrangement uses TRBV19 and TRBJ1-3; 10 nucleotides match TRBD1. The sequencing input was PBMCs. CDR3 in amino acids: CASSNGQGAGNTIYF. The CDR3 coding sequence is TGTGCCAGTAGTAACGGACAGGGGGCTGGAAACACCATATATTTT.